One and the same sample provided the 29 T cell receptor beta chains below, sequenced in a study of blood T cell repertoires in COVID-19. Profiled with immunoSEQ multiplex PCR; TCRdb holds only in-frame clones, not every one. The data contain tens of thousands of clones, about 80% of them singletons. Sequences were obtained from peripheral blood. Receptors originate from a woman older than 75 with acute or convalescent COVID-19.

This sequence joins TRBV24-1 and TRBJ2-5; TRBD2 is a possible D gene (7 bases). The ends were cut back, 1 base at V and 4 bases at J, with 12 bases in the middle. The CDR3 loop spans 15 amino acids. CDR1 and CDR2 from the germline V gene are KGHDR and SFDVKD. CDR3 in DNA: TGTGCCACCAGTGATTTTCGGGGGGCAGGAGAGACCCAGTACTTC. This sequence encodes CATSDFRGAGETQYF.

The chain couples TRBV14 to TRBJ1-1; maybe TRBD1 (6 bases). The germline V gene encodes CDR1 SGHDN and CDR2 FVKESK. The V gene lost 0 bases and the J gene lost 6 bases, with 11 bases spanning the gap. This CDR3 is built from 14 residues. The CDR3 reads CASSQEGGWSEAFF. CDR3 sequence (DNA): TGTGCCAGCAGCCAAGAAGGGGGTTGGTCTGAAGCTTTCTTT.

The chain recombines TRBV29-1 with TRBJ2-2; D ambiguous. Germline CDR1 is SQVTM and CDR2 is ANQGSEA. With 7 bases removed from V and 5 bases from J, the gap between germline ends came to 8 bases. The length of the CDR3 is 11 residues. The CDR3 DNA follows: TGCAGCGGGGGTCGGACCGGGGAGCTGTTTTTT. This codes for CSGGRTGELFF.

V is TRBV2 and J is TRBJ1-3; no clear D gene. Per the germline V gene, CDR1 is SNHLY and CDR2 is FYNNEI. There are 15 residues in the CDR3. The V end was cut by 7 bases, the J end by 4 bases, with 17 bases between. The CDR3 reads CASTANSLSGNTIYF. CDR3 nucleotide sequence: TGTGCCAGCACCGCCAATAGCCTCTCCGGAAACACCATATATTTT.

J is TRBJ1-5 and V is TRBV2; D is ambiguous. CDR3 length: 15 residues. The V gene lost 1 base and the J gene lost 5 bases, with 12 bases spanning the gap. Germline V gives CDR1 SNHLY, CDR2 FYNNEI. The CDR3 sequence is CASSEGYSLHQPQHF. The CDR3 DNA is TGTGCCAGCAGTGAAGGGTACAGTCTACATCAGCCCCAGCATTTT.

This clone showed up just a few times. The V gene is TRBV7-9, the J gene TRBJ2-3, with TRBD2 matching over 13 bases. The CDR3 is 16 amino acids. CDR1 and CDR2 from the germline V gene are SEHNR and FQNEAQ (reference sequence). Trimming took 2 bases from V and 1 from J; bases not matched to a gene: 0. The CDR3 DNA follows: TGTGCCAGCAGCTTAACTAGCGGGGGGGGCACAGATACGCAGTATTTT. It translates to CASSLTSGGGTDTQYF. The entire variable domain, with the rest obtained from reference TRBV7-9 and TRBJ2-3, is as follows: DTGVSQNPRHKITKRGQNVTFRCDPISEHNRLYWYRQTLGQGPEFLTYFQNEAQLEKSRLLSDRFSAERPKGSFSTLEIQRTEQGDSAMYLCASSLTSGGGTDTQYFGPGTRLTVL.

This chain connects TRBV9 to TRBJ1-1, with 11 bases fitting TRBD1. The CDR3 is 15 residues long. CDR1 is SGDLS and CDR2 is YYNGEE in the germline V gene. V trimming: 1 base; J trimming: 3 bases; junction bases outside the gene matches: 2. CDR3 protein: CASSVRTGGYTEAFF. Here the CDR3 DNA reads TGTGCCAGCAGCGTACGGACAGGGGGCTACACTGAAGCTTTCTTT.

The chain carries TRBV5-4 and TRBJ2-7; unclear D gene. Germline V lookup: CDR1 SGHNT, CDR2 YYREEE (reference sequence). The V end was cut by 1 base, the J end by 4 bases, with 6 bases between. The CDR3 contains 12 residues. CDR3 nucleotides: TGTGCCAGCAGCTTGTTCGGTTACGAGCAGTACTTC. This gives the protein CASSLFGYEQYF.

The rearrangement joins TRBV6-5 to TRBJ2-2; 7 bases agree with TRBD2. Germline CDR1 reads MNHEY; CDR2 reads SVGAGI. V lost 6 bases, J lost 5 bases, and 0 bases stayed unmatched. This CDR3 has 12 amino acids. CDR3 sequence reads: CASRRGTGELFF. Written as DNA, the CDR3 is TGTGCCAGCAGGCGGGGGACCGGGGAGCTGTTTTTT.

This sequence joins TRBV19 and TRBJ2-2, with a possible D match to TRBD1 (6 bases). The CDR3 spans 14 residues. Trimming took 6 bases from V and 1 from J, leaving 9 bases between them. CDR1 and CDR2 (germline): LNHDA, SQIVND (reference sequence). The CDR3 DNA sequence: TGTGCCAGTAGCGTGACAGGGAACACCGGGGAGCTGTTTTTT. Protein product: CASSVTGNTGELFF.

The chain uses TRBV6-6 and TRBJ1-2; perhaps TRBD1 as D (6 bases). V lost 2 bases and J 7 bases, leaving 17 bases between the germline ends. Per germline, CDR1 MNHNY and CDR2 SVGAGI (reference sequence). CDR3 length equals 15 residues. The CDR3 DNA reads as TGTGCCAGCAGTTACCGGGGGGGCCAGCAGGGTGGCTACACCTTC. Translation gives CASSYRGGQQGGYTF.

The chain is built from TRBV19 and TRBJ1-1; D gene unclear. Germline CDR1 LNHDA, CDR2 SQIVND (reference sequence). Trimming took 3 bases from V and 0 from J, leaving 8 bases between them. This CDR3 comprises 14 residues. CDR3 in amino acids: CASSIHRLNTEAFF. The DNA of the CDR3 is TGTGCCAGTAGTATCCACAGACTGAACACTGAAGCTTTCTTT.

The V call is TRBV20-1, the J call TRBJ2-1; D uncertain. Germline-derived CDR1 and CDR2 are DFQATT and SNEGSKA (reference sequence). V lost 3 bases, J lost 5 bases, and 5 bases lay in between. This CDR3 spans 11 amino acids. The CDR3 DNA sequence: TGCAGTGCTAGTCCTCACAATGAGCAGTTCTTC. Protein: CSASPHNEQFF.

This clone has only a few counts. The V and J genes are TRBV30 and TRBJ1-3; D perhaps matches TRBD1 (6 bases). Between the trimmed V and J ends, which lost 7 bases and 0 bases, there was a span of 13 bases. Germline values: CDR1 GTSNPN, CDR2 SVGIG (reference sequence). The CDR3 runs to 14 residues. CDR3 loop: CAYTGIYSGNTIYF. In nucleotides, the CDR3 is TGTGCCTACACAGGGATCTACTCTGGAAACACCATATATTTT. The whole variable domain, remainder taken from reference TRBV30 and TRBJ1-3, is SQTIHQWPATLVQPVGSPLSLECTVEGTSNPNLYWYRQAAGRGLQLLFYSVGIGQISSEVPQNLSASRPQDRQFILSSKKLLLSDSGFYLCAYTGIYSGNTIYFGEGSWLTVV.

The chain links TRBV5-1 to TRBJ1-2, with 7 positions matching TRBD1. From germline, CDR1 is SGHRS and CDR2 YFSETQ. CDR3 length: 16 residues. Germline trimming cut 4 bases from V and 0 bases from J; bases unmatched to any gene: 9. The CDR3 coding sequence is TGCGCCAGCAGCCGACTGGGACAGCAGGCTAACTATGGCTACACCTTC. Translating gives CASSRLGQQANYGYTF.

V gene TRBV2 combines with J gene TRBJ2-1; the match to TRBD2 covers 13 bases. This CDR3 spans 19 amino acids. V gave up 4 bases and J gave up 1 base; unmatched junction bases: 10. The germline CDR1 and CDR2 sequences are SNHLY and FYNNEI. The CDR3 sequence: CASSGRTSGSWGSYNEQFF. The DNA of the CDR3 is TGTGCCAGCAGTGGTCGGACTAGCGGGAGCTGGGGGTCCTACAATGAGCAGTTCTTC.

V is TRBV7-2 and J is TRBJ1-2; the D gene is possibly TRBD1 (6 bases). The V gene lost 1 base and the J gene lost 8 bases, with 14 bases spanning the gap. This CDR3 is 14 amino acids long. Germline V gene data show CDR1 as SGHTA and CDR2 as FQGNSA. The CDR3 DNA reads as TGTGCCAGCAGCTTAGTCGGCAGGGGCCAGGGCTACACCTTC. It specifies CASSLVGRGQGYTF.

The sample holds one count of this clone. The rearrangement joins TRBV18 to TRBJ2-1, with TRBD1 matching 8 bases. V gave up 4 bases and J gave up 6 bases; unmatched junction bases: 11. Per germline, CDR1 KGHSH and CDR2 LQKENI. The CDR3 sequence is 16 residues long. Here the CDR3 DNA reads TGTGCCAGCTCACAACAGACAGGGGTCAAAGGCAATGAGCAGTTCTTC. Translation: CASSQQTGVKGNEQFF.

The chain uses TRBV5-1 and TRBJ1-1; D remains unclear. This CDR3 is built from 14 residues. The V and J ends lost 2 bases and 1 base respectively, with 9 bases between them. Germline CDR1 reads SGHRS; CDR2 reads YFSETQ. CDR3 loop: CASSFSPRNTEAFF. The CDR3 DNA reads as TGCGCCAGCAGCTTTTCCCCCCGGAACACTGAAGCTTTCTTT.

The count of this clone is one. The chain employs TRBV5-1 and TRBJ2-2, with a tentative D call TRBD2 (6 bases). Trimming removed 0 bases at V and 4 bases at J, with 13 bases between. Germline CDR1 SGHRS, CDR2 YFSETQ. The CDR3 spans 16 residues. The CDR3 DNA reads TGCGCCAGCAGCTTGGCCACTGGGGGAGGCACCGGGGAGCTGTTTTTT. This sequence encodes CASSLATGGGTGELFF.

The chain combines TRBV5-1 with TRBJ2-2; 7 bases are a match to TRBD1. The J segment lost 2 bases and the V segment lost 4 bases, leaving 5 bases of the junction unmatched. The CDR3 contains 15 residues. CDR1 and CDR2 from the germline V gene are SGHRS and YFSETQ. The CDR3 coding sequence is TGCGCCAGCAGCCCGGGACAGCGAAACACCGGGGAGCTGTTTTTT. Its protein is CASSPGQRNTGELFF.

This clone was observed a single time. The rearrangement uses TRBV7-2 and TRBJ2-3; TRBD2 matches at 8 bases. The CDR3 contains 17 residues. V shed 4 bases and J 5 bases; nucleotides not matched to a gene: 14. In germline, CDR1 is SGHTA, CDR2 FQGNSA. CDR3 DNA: TGTGCCAGCAGCTCCCCTAGAGCGGGAGAGGTCGAAGATACGCAGTATTTT. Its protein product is CASSSPRAGEVEDTQYF. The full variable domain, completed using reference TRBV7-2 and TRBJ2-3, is GAGVSQSPSNKVTEKGKDVELRCDPISGHTALYWYRQSLGQGLEFLIYFQGNSAPDKSGLPSDRFSAERTGGSVSTLTIQRTQQEDSAVYLCASSSPRAGEVEDTQYFGPGTRLTVL.

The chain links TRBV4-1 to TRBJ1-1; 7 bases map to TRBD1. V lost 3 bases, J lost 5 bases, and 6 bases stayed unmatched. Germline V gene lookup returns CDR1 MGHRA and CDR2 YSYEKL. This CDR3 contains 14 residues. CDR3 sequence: CASSQRTGETEAFF. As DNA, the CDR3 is TGCGCCAGCAGCCAGCGTACAGGGGAAACTGAAGCTTTCTTT.

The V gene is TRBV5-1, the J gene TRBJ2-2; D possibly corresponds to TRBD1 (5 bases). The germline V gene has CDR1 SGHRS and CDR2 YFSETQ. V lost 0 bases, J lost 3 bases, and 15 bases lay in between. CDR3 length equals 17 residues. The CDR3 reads CASSLGARAGYTGELFF. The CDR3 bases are TGCGCCAGCAGCTTGGGGGCTCGGGCAGGGTACACCGGGGAGCTGTTTTTT.

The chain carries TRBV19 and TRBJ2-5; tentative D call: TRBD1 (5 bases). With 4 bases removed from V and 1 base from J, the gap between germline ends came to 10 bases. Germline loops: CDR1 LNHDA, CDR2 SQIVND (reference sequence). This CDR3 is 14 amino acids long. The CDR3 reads CASSTQQAQETQYF. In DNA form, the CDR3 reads TGTGCCAGTAGTACACAACAGGCCCAAGAGACCCAGTACTTC. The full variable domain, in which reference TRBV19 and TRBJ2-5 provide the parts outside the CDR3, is DGGITQSPKYLFRKEGQNVTLSCEQNLNHDAMYWYRQDPGQGLRLIYYSQIVNDFQKGDIAEGYSVSREKKESFPLTVTSAQKNPTAFYLCASSTQQAQETQYFGPGTRLLVL.

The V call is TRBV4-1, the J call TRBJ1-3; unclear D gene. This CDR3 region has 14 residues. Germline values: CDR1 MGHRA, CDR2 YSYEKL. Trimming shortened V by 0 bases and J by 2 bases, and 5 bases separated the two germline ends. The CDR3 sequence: CASSQDPAGNTIYF. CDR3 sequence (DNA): TGCGCCAGCAGCCAAGACCCAGCTGGAAACACCATATATTTT.

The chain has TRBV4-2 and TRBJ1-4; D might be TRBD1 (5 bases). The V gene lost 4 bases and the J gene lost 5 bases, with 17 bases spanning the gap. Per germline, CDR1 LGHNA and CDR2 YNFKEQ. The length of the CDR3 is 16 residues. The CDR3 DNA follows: TGTGCCAGCAGCCTAAGTGCGCAGGGAGGGAATGAAAAACTGTTTTTT. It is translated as CASSLSAQGGNEKLFF.

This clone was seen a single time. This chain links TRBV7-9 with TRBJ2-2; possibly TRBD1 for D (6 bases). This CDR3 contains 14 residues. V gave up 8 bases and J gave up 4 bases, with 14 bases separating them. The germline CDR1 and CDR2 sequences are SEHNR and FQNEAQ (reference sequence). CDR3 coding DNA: TGTGCCAGCCTTCCAAGGACAGCCACCGGGGAGCTGTTTTTT. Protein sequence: CASLPRTATGELFF.

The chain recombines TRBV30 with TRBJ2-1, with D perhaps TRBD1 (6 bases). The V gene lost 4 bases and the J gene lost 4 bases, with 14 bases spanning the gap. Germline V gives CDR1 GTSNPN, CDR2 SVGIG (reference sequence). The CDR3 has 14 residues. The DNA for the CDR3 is TGTGCCTGGAAACCAACAGGGTTTTACAATGAGCAGTTCTTC. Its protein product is CAWKPTGFYNEQFF.